This entry lists 15 T cell receptor beta chains sequenced from one sample in a study of identical twins. TCRdb recomputed calls from the 5' RACE reads with MiXCR, one row per CDR3 protein. The table has approximately 530,000 distinct CDR3 sequences, 20% to 25% seen once; the top ten hold 0.48%. The same sample was also used in a study of yellow fever vaccine responses in identical twins.

Sequencing was done on a sample of CD4+ T cells sorted from blood. All receptors come from a woman between 18 and 29 years old in good health.

J is TRBJ2-1 and V is TRBV3-1, with 7 bases that match TRBD1. Germline V gene sequence: CDR1 LGHDT, CDR2 YNNKEL (reference sequence). The junction had 11 bases not matched to a gene; V was cut back by 3 bases and J by 9 bases. This CDR3 comprises 15 residues. The CDR3 here is CASSQEQGPRGEQFF. For the CDR3, the DNA is TGTGCCAGCAGCCAGGAACAGGGGCCTCGGGGTGAGCAGTTCTTC.

The chain links TRBV19 to TRBJ1-5; 7 nucleotides align to TRBD1. This CDR3 is built from 17 residues. Germline values: CDR1 LNHDA, CDR2 SQIVND (reference sequence). Unmatched junction bases numbered 9, after V lost 4 bases and J lost 0 bases. CDR3 amino acids: CASSKDRVFFSNQPQHF. The CDR3 coding sequence is TGTGCCAGTAGTAAAGACAGGGTTTTCTTTAGCAATCAGCCCCAGCATTTT.

This clonotype was seen more than once but under ten times. The chain carries TRBV29-1 and TRBJ2-5, with D possibly being TRBD2 (6 bases). The V end lost 3 bases, the J end lost 7 bases, and 12 bases lay between the germline ends. Germline values: CDR1 SQVTM, CDR2 ANQGSEA. This CDR3 is 12 amino acids long. The DNA for the CDR3 is TGCAGCGTTGAGTACGGGGGAGGGACCCAGTACTTC. It translates to CSVEYGGGTQYF.

This clonotype was recorded a few times. The chain recombines TRBV29-1 with TRBJ2-1; 9 positions agree with TRBD2. CDR3 size: 16 residues. The V and J ends lost 4 bases and 6 bases, in that order; junction bases with no gene match: 13. Looked up from germline, CDR1 is SQVTM and CDR2 is ANQGSEA. The CDR3 reads CSVAPASGISRNEQFF. CDR3 nucleotides: TGCAGCGTTGCCCCGGCTAGCGGGATCAGCCGCAATGAGCAGTTCTTC.

CDR3 nucleotide sequence: TGTGCCAGCCTGAAAACTAGCGGGGGTTACAATGAGCAGTTCTTC. Amino acid sequence: CASLKTSGGYNEQFF. The J gene is TRBJ2-1, the V gene TRBV27; 11 bases line up with TRBD2. J was trimmed by 4 bases and V by 8 bases; bases with no gene match: 7. CDR1 and CDR2 (germline): MNHEY, SMNVEV (reference sequence). This CDR3 comprises 15 residues.

V is TRBV2 and J is TRBJ2-5; 8 bases are shared with TRBD2. CDR3 length: 14 residues. Looked up from germline, CDR1 is SNHLY and CDR2 is FYNNEI. The trim removed 5 bases at V and 2 bases at J, leaving 4 bases unmatched. The chain's CDR3 is CASSSGRAQETQYF. The CDR3 DNA reads TGTGCCAGCAGTAGCGGGAGAGCTCAAGAGACCCAGTACTTC.

This clonotype was counted once. V gene TRBV4-2 combines with J gene TRBJ2-6; the D gene is possibly TRBD1 (6 bases). Germline V gene data show CDR1 as LGHNA and CDR2 as YNFKEQ. With 0 bases removed from V and 2 bases from J, the gap between germline ends came to 14 bases. The CDR3 contains 18 residues. The CDR3: CASSQDRAGTTGANVLTF. The CDR3 DNA is TGTGCCAGCAGCCAAGATCGGGCAGGGACAACTGGGGCCAACGTCCTGACTTTC.

The V and J genes are TRBV5-1 and TRBJ2-5; 7 nucleotides line up with TRBD2. The V segment lost 1 base and the J segment 5 bases; nucleotides outside the gene matches: 11. This CDR3 has 16 amino acids. Per the germline V gene, CDR1 is SGHRS and CDR2 is YFSETQ. Here the CDR3 DNA reads TGCGCCAGCAGCTTGTCTTCCTTTGGGGGAGGGGAGACCCAGTACTTC. This codes for CASSLSSFGGGETQYF.

With respect to this clonotype: The limits of the CDR3 on the DNA are not certain, so only TCRdb's listed CDR3 is given. This CDR3 is CASSLVFGEGSAFF. The chain employs TRBV7-2 and TRBJ2-1. The CDR3 length is 14 residues, termini included. Germline assignment: CDR1 SGHTA and CDR2 FQGNSA.

This clonotype turned up a few times. The rearrangement uses TRBV12-3 or TRBV12-4 and TRBJ1-2; TRBD1 matches at 8 bases. The CDR3 totals 13 residues. The J segment lost 8 bases and the V segment lost 2 bases, leaving 4 bases of the junction unmatched. The CDR3 nucleotides read TGTGCCAGCAGTTTATCAGGGGGCGCCGGCTACACCTTC. Protein: CASSLSGGAGYTF.

This clonotype was observed a handful of times. The rearrangement links TRBV19 to TRBJ2-1; D tentatively reads TRBD1 or TRBD2 (5 bases each). The germline V gene encodes CDR1 LNHDA and CDR2 SQIVND (reference sequence). The CDR3 spans 14 residues. Trimming took 5 bases from V and 6 from J, leaving 14 bases between them. The CDR3 nucleotides read TGTGCCAGTAGTGTCACTAGGGACGCCAATGAGCAGTTCTTC. Amino acids: CASSVTRDANEQFF. Full variable domain (outside the CDR3, taken from reference TRBV19 and TRBJ2-1): DGGITQSPKYLFRKEGQNVTLSCEQNLNHDAMYWYRQDPGQGLRLIYYSQIVNDFQKGDIAEGYSVSREKKESFPLTVTSAQKNPTAFYLCASSVTRDANEQFFGPGTRLTVL.

This chain connects TRBV15 to TRBJ2-2; D is uncertain. V was pared by 0 bases and J by 0 bases, with 11 bases between. The CDR3 is 17 residues long. From germline, CDR1 is LNHNV and CDR2 YYDKDF (reference sequence). The CDR3 nucleotides read TGTGCCACCAGCAGAGACCCAGCCGCCGCGAACACCGGGGAGCTGTTTTTT. Protein sequence: CATSRDPAAANTGELFF.

This clonotype appeared a single time. The CDR3 nucleotides read TGTGCCAGCTCACCCACAGGGGGCGAGGGCTATGGCTACACCTTC. This gives the protein CASSPTGGEGYGYTF. J is TRBJ1-2 and V is TRBV2, with 9 bases that match TRBD1. CDR1 and CDR2 (germline): SNHLY, FYNNEI. The CDR3 sequence is 15 residues long. The J segment lost 4 bases and the V segment lost 8 bases, leaving 11 bases of the junction unmatched. Filled out from reference TRBV2 and TRBJ1-2, the complete variable domain reads EPEVTQTPSHQVTQMGQEVILRCVPISNHLYFYWYRQILGQKVEFLVSFYNNEISEKSEIFDDQFSVERPDGSNFTLKIRSTKLEDSAMYFCASSPTGGEGYGYTFGSGTRLTVV.

J is TRBJ2-3 and V is TRBV2, with 9 nucleotides matching TRBD1. The trim removed 6 bases at V and 2 bases at J, leaving 9 bases unmatched. The CDR3 spans 16 residues. Germline assignment: CDR1 SNHLY and CDR2 FYNNEI. This chain's CDR3 is CASRLPGQGNTDTQYF. CDR3 in DNA: TGTGCCAGCAGACTACCGGGACAGGGAAACACAGATACGCAGTATTTT.

This chain joins TRBV2 and TRBJ2-4; TRBD2 matches at 10 bases. The V gene's germline CDR1 is SNHLY and CDR2 FYNNEI. V shed 1 base and J 0 bases; nucleotides not matched to a gene: 6. CDR3 length: 18 residues. The CDR3 bases are TGTGCCAGCAGTGAAGGACTAGCGGGCTATCTAGCCAAAAACATTCAGTACTTC. Protein: CASSEGLAGYLAKNIQYF.